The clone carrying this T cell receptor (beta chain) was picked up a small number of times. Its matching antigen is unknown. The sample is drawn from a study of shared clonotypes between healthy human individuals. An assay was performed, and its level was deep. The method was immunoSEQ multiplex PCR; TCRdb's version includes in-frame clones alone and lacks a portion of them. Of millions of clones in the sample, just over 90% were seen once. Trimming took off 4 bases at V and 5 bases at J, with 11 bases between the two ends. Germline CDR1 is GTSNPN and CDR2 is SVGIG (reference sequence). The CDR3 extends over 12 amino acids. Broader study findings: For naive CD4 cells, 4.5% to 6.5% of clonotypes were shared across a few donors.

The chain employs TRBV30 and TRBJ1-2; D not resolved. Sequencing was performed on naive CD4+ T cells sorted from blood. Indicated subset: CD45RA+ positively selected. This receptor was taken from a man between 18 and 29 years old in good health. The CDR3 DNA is TGTGCCTGGATAGGTTTTCGGTATGGCTACACCTTC. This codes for CAWIGFRYGYTF.